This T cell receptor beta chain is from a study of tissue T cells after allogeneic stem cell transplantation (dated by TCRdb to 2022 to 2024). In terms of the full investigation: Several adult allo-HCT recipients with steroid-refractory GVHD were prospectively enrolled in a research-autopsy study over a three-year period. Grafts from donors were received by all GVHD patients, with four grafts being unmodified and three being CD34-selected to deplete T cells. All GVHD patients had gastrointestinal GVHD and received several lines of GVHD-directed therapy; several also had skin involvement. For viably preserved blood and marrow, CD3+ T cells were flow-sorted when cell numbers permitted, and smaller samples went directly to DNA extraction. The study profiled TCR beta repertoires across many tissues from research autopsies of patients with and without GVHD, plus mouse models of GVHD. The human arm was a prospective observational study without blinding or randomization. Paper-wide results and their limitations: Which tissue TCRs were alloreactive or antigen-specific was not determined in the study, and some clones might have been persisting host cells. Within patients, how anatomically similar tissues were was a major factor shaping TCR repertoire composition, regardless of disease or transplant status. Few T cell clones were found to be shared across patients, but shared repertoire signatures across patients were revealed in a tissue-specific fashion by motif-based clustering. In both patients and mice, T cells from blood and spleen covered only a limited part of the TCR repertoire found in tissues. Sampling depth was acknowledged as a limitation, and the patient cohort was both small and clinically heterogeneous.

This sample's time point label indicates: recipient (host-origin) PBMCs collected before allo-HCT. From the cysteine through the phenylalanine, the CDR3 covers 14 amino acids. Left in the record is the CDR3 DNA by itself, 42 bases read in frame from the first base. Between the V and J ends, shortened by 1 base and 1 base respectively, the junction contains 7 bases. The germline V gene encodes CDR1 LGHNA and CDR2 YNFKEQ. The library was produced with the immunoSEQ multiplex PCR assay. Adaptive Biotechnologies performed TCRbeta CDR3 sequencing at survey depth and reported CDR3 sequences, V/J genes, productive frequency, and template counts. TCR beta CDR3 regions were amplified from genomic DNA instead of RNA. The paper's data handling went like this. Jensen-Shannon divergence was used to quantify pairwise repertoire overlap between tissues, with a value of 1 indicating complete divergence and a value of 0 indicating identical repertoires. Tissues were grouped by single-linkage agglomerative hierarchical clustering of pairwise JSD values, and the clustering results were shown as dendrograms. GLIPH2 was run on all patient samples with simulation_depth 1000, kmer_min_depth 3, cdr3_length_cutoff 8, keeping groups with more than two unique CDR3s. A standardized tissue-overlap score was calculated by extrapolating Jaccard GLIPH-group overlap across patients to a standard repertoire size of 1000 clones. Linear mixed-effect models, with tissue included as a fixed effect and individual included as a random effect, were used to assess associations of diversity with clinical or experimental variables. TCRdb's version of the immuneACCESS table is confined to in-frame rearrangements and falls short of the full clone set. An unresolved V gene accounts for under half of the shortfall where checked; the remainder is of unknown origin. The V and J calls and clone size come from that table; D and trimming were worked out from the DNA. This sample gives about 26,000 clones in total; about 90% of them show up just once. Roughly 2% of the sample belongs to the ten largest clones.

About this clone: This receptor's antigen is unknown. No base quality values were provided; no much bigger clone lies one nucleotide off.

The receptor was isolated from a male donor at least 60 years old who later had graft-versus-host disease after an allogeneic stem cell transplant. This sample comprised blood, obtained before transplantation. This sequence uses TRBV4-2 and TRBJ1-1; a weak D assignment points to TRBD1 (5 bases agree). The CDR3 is CASSQGQWNTEAFF. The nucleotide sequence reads TGTGCCAGCAGCCAAGGACAGTGGAACACTGAAGCTTTCTTT.